The sample holds one count of the clone carrying this T cell receptor beta chain. This sample was included in a study of blood T cell repertoires in COVID-19. Original handling: Reference gene primer amplification yielded estimated nucleated cell counts. The assay was immunoSEQ multiplex PCR, and TCRdb's table has in-frame clones only and misses some. For V, J and clone size, that table is used; D and trimming come from the DNA. The sample includes approximately 140,000 clones, about nine tenths of them seen just once. With 5 bases removed from V and 2 bases from J, the gap between germline ends came to 9 bases. The CDR3 spans 13 residues. Per the germline V gene, CDR1 is MRHNA and CDR2 is SNTAGT.

The specimen sequenced was peripheral blood. The V call is TRBV6-4, the J call TRBJ1-1, with D tentatively TRBD1 (5 bases). This sequence was found in a human donor in a cohort sampled during active COVID-19. The CDR3 loop is CASSRTLNTEAFF. The CDR3 region has the DNA TGTGCCAGCAGTCGGACACTTAACACTGAAGCTTTCTTT.